These 21 T cell receptor beta chains came from one sample sequenced in a study of T-cell reconstitution after alpha-beta-depleted transplantation in children listed by TCRdb under 2016. Libraries were constructed by PCR. Sequenced using an Illumina HiSeq 2500. TCR library preparation used molecular barcoding, with unique molecular identifiers applied to normalize quantification of the TCRbeta repertoire. TCRdb reran the public reads through fastp at Q25 and MiXCR, keeping productive beta chains. Rows merge per CDR3 protein into single entries with the most common DNA and genes. Counted in this sample were 150,000 to 200,000 distinct CDR3 sequences; roughly 14% of them appeared once. In total, the top ten clones hold about 12% of the sample. The sequenced sample was PBMCs from the stem cell graft donor, obtained from the stem cell graft. All receptors come from a human donor who donated a stem cell graft to a child with acute lymphoblastic leukemia.

The chain carries TRBV20-1 and TRBJ1-2, with TRBD1 matching 9 bases. V shed 8 bases and J 6 bases; nucleotides not matched to a gene: 7. CDR3 size: 12 residues. The germline V gene encodes CDR1 DFQATT and CDR2 SNEGSKA (reference sequence). DNA for the CDR3: TGCAGTTCCCCGGACAGGGGAAATGGCTACACCTTC. Encoded protein: CSSPDRGNGYTF.

The chain employs TRBV5-1 and TRBJ2-6; 8 nucleotides align to TRBD1. CDR3 length: 17 amino acids. Trimming cost V 3 bases and J 0 bases; bases outside gene matches: 5. The germline V gene has CDR1 SGHRS and CDR2 YFSETQ. The CDR3 coding sequence is TGCGCCAGCAGCTCGGGGACAGGCGTCTCTGGGGCCAACGTCCTGACTTTC. Its translation: CASSSGTGVSGANVLTF. The full variable domain, its missing parts supplied by reference TRBV5-1 and TRBJ2-6, is KAGVTQTPRYLIKTRGQQVTLSCSPISGHRSVSWYQQTPGQGLQFLFEYFSETQRNKGNFPGRFSGRQFSNSRSEMNVSTLELGDSALYLCASSSGTGVSGANVLTFGAGSRLTVL.

Concerning this clonotype itself: This may stem from a read error, because a much larger clone lies one nucleotide away. The chain uses TRBV5-1 and TRBJ2-3; the D is unclear. Germline V gene lookup returns CDR1 SGHRS and CDR2 YFSETQ. The CDR3 runs to 13 residues. Between the trimmed V and J ends, which lost 3 bases and 6 bases, there was a span of 11 bases. The CDR3 here is CASSSDWFDTQYF. DNA of the CDR3: TGCGCCAGCAGCTCCGACTGGTTTGATACGCAGTATTTT. The variable domain in full, completed from reference TRBV5-1 and TRBJ2-3, reads KAGVTQTPRYLIKTRGQQVTLSCSPISGHRSVSWYQQTPGQGLQFLFEYFSETQRNKGNFPGRFSGRQFSNSRSEMNVSTLELGDSALYLCASSSDWFDTQYFGPGTRLTVL.

CDR3 region: CASSLARLGDNEQFF. As DNA, the CDR3 is TGTGCCAGCAGCTTGGCCAGATTGGGTGACAATGAGCAGTTCTTC. This chain joins TRBV5-5 and TRBJ2-1; D is unclear. V dropped 0 bases and J dropped 5 bases, with 12 bases sitting between them. This CDR3 has 15 residues. CDR1 and CDR2 (germline): SGHKS, YYEKEE (reference sequence).

With respect to this clonotype: A read error may be the cause here, since a much bigger clone is one base away. V gene TRBV28 combines with J gene TRBJ2-2; perhaps TRBD2 as D (6 bases). V dropped 7 bases and J dropped 3 bases, with 12 bases sitting between them. Germline V gene lookup returns CDR1 MDHEN and CDR2 SYDVKM. The CDR3 spans 14 residues. DNA of the CDR3: TGTGCCAGCATTGGAGGGCTCGACACCGGGGAGCTGTTTTTT. Translation: CASIGGLDTGELFF.

The chain couples TRBV5-4 to TRBJ1-6; possibly TRBD1 for D (5 bases). Germline lookup yields CDR1 SGHNT and CDR2 YYREEE (reference sequence). The CDR3 runs to 15 residues. With 0 bases removed from V and 7 bases from J, the gap between germline ends came to 11 bases. The CDR3 is CASSLAGRRNSPLHF. The DNA of the CDR3 is TGTGCCAGCAGCTTGGCAGGGCGGCGCAATTCACCCCTCCACTTT.

The CDR3 DNA is TGTGCCAGCAGCTTAGGGGACAGGGTATCGTCCTACGAGCAGTACTTC. This codes for CASSLGDRVSSYEQYF. The genes are TRBV11-3 and TRBJ2-7, with 9 bases identical to TRBD1. The germline CDR1 and CDR2 sequences are SGHNT and YENEEA. V gave up 1 base and J gave up 1 base; unmatched junction bases: 5. The length of the CDR3 is 16 residues. Full variable domain (missing parts from reference TRBV11-3 and TRBJ2-7): EAGVVQSPRYKIIEKKQPVAFWCNPISGHNTLYWYLQNLGQGPELLIRYENEEAVDDSQLPKDRFSAERLKGVDSTLKIQPAELGDSAVYLCASSLGDRVSSYEQYFGPGTRLTVT.

This clonotype was seen more than once but under ten times. The chain uses TRBV12-3 or TRBV12-4 and TRBJ2-7, with TRBD2 matching over 11 bases. With 9 bases clipped from V and 6 bases from J, the junction kept 19 bases outside the gene matches. The CDR3 is 17 residues long. CDR3 region: CARPDRDGGLAGGEQYF. The CDR3, as DNA: TGTGCCAGGCCCGACAGGGATGGAGGTCTAGCGGGAGGCGAGCAGTACTTC.

This clonotype has ten or more counts. This chain connects TRBV5-1 to TRBJ2-4; no clear D gene. Germline CDR1 SGHRS, CDR2 YFSETQ. Deletions cut 0 bases from V and 9 bases from J, with 10 bases between. The CDR3 consists of 13 residues. CDR3 region: CASSLDREAIQYF. CDR3 nucleotide sequence: TGCGCCAGCAGCTTGGATCGAGAGGCCATTCAGTACTTC.

The chain joins TRBV25-1 to TRBJ2-5; TRBD1 aligns across 8 bases. V was clipped by 6 bases and J by 0 bases; unmatched bases: 12. CDR3 length: 17 residues. In germline, CDR1 is MGHDK, CDR2 SYGVNS. Here the CDR3 DNA reads TGTGCCAGCAGCTACGGACCCAGGGGGCGGTACCAAGAGACCCAGTACTTC. It is translated as CASSYGPRGRYQETQYF.

This clonotype was seen many times. The chain is built from TRBV12-3 or TRBV12-4 and TRBJ1-4; D unclear. This CDR3 spans 14 amino acids. The ends were cut back, 2 bases at V and 6 bases at J, with 10 bases in the middle. CDR3: CASSLLLEDEKLFF. The CDR3 DNA is TGTGCCAGCAGTTTACTCCTCGAGGATGAAAAACTGTTTTTT.

At least ten counts were recorded for this clonotype. V usage is TRBV7-9 and J usage is TRBJ2-1; D is perhaps TRBD1 or TRBD2 (5 bases each). V was pared by 0 bases and J by 8 bases, with 14 bases between. Looked up from germline, CDR1 is SEHNR and CDR2 is FQNEAQ (reference sequence). The length of the CDR3 is 15 residues. This chain's CDR3 is CASSLAVAGSDEQFF. CDR3 nucleotides: TGTGCCAGCAGCTTAGCTGTAGCAGGGAGCGATGAGCAGTTCTTC.

J is TRBJ1-1 and V is TRBV7-9, with 8 bases that match TRBD1. The ends lost 5 bases at V and 5 bases at J; junction bases unmatched: 13. Germline-derived CDR1 and CDR2 are SEHNR and FQNEAQ (reference sequence). There are 16 residues in the CDR3. The CDR3 sequence is CASSPQPTGGGTEAFF. CDR3 bases: TGTGCCAGCAGCCCCCAGCCCACAGGGGGGGGGACTGAAGCTTTCTTT.

This clonotype has a count of ten or more. The rearrangement links TRBV25-1 to TRBJ2-7; 13 positions match TRBD2. This CDR3 has 18 amino acids. Germline V CDR1 and CDR2: MGHDK, SYGVNS. The V segment lost 1 base and the J segment 4 bases; nucleotides outside the gene matches: 10. This CDR3 is CASSESTRTSGSRYEQYF. The CDR3 DNA reads as TGTGCCAGCAGTGAATCCACCAGGACTAGCGGGAGTCGGTACGAGCAGTACTTC.

The sample holds many counts of this clonotype. The CDR3 DNA is TGTGCCAGCAGCCACCGAACCAGGGCAGGCACTGAAGCTTTCTTT. Residues: CASSHRTRAGTEAFF. The chain employs TRBV3-1 and TRBJ1-1; the D gene is possibly TRBD1 (5 bases). The CDR3 totals 15 residues. Germline assignment: CDR1 LGHDT and CDR2 YNNKEL (reference sequence). The ends were cut back, 3 bases at V and 4 bases at J, with 15 bases in the middle.

This clonotype occurred many times. This chain links TRBV20-1 with TRBJ1-2; a weak D match, TRBD1 (5 bases). CDR1 is DFQATT and CDR2 is SNEGSKA in the germline V gene (reference sequence). The V end lost 5 bases, the J end lost 0 bases, and 16 bases lay between the germline ends. The CDR3 consists of 15 residues. The CDR3 reads CSALPGTEPNYGYTF. Here the CDR3 DNA reads TGCAGTGCTCTTCCCGGGACGGAGCCTAACTATGGCTACACCTTC.

In this sample, this clonotype turned up a few times. The chain combines TRBV6-1 with TRBJ2-2; D gene ambiguous. Germline CDR1 and CDR2: MNHNS and SASEGT. Trimming left V 7 bases short and J 4 bases short, with 19 bases between. The CDR3 is 16 amino acids. CDR3 protein: CASTRSIRLITGELFF. Written as DNA, the CDR3 is TGTGCCAGCACTAGGAGCATCCGACTTATCACCGGGGAGCTGTTTTTT.

The chain carries TRBV20-1 and TRBJ1-1; 7 nucleotides agree with TRBD1. The CDR3 runs 13 residues. The trim removed 3 bases at V and 4 bases at J, leaving 5 bases unmatched. Per germline, CDR1 DFQATT and CDR2 SNEGSKA (reference sequence). The CDR3 nucleotides read TGCAGTGCTAGGGAGGGACAGACCACTGAAGCTTTCTTT. Protein: CSAREGQTTEAFF.

This clonotype occurred many times. The chain combines TRBV11-2 with TRBJ2-1; 8 positions agree with TRBD2. V gave up 7 bases and J gave up 8 bases; unmatched junction bases: 13. This CDR3 comprises 15 residues. CDR1 is SGHAT, CDR2 FQNNGV, per germline. The CDR3 coding sequence is TGTGCCAGCACCGACGGAAGCGGGAGAAGAGATGAGCAGTTCTTC. It yields the protein CASTDGSGRRDEQFF.

The J gene is TRBJ2-5, the V gene TRBV7-2; 7 bases are shared with TRBD1. Unmatched junction bases numbered 5, after V lost 5 bases and J lost 5 bases. This CDR3 region has 13 residues. In germline, CDR1 is SGHTA, CDR2 FQGNSA. The CDR3 DNA reads TGTGCCAGCAGCCCACAGGGGCCGGAGACCCAGTACTTC. It is translated as CASSPQGPETQYF.

This clonotype occurred many times. V usage is TRBV29-1 and J usage is TRBJ1-1; 7 bases match TRBD1. This CDR3 is built from 10 residues. V dropped 6 bases and J dropped 6; count of bases not matched to a gene: 1. Germline CDR1 SQVTM, CDR2 ANQGSEA. The DNA for the CDR3 is TGCAGCGTAGACAGGGCTGAAGCTTTCTTT. Encoded protein: CSVDRAEAFF.